The 4 T cell receptor beta chains listed next were all sequenced from one sample in a study of cytomegalovirus exposure and HLA in healthy donors. The PCR had 60 Vbeta and 13 Jbeta primers. TCRdb's copy holds only in-frame clones and misses some; the assay was immunoSEQ multiplex PCR. The table shows around 50,000 clones, with around 80% occurring only once. Material: PBMCs. These receptors were collected from a man in his fifties in good health and CMV-seronegative.

J is TRBJ2-7 and V is TRBV7-6, with TRBD1 matching 10 bases. The CDR3 sequence is 17 residues long. CDR1 and CDR2 (germline): SGHVS, FNYEAQ. J gave up 4 bases and V 5 bases, and 14 bases lay outside the gene matches. The CDR3 protein is CASSIIPGTGDKYEQYF. The CDR3, as DNA: TGTGCCAGCAGCATTATACCCGGGACAGGGGACAAGTACGAGCAGTACTTC. Drawing the rest from reference TRBV7-6 and TRBJ2-7, the complete variable domain is GAGVSQSPRYKVTKRGQDVALRCDPISGHVSLYWYRQALGQGPEFLTYFNYEAQQDKSGLPNDRFSAERPEGSISTLTIQRTEQRDSAMYRCASSIIPGTGDKYEQYFGPGTRLTVT.

This chain joins TRBV19 and TRBJ2-7; tentatively, D is TRBD1 (6 bases). The length of the CDR3 is 12 residues. Germline CDR1 LNHDA, CDR2 SQIVND (reference sequence). V lost 8 bases, J lost 1 base, and 9 bases lay in between. For the CDR3, the DNA is TGTGCCAGTGGTGACAGGTCCTACGAGCAGTACTTC. It translates to CASGDRSYEQYF.

The V call is TRBV11-2, the J call TRBJ2-2, with 11 positions matching TRBD2. Trimming removed 8 bases from V and 3 bases from J; junction bases left unmatched: 5. The CDR3 consists of 15 residues. Germline-derived CDR1 and CDR2 are SGHAT and FQNNGV. CDR3 residues: CASGRLAGHTGELFF. The CDR3 region has the DNA TGTGCCAGCGGCAGACTAGCGGGGCACACCGGGGAGCTGTTTTTT.

This clone was seen only a few times. V gene TRBV14 combines with J gene TRBJ2-4; D uncertain. This CDR3 region has 14 residues. Germline V lookup: CDR1 SGHDN, CDR2 FVKESK. V dropped 3 bases and J dropped 6 bases, with 12 bases sitting between them. This CDR3 is CASSQPGLGNIQYF. DNA for the CDR3: TGTGCCAGCAGCCAGCCCGGGTTAGGAAACATTCAGTACTTC.